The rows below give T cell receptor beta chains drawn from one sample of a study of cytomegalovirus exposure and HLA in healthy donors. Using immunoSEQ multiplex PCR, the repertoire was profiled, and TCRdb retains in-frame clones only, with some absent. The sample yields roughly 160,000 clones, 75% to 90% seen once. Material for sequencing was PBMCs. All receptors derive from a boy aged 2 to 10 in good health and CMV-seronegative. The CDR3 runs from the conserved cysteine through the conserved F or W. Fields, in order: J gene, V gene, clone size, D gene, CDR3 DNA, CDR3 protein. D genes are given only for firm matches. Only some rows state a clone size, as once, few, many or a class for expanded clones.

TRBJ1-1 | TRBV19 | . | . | TGTGCCAGTAGTATACAGGGGTTTAGAGCTTTCTTT | CASSIQGFRAFF
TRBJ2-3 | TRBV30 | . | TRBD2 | TGTGCCTGGAGTGTACAGGCCCCAAGCGGGGGGACAGATACGCAGTATTTT | CAWSVQAPSGGTDTQYF
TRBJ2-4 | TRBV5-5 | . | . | TGTGCCAGCAGCTTGGGACACCCCAAAAACATTCAGTACTTC | CASSLGHPKNIQYF
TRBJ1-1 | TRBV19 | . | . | TGTGCCAGTAGTATCGGGAACACTGAAGCTTTCTTT | CASSIGNTEAFF
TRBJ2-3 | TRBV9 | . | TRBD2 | TGTGCCAGCAGCACTCAGGGCGGGAGCAGTGCGGATACGCAGTATTTT | CASSTQGGSSADTQYF
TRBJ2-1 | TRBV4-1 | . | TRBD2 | TGCGCCAGCAGCCCGGGACTAGCGGGAGTTAGTGAGCAGTTCTTC | CASSPGLAGVSEQFF
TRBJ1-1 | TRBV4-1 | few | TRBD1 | TGCGCCAGCAGCCAAGAGTCAGGACAGGTGTTTTGGGAAGCTTTCTTT | CASSQESGQVFWEAFF
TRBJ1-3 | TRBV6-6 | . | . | TGTGCCAGCACAACTCGGGGGGTCGGAAACACCATATATTTT | CASTTRGVGNTIYF
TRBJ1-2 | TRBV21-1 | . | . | TGTGCCAGCAGCAGTGTCAGGGGGAACTATGGCTACACCTTC | CASSSVRGNYGYTF
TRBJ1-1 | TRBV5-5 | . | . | TGTGCCAGCAGCTTAAGAAGCGGGCCTACAGAAGCTTTCTTT | CASSLRSGPTEAFF
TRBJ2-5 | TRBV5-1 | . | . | TGCGCCAGCAGCTTGGCGGCCAGGGGAGAGACCCAGTACTTC | CASSLAARGETQYF
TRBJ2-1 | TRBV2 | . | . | TGTGCCAGCAGTGAAGCGATGCTAGCGCTGTCGGGTGAGCAGTTCTTC | CASSEAMLALSGEQFF
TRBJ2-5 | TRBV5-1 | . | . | TGCGCCAGCAGCCAACAGCAACAAGAGACCCAGTACTTC | CASSQQQQETQYF
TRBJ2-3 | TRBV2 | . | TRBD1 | TGTGCCAGCAGCGAGGGACAGGGTGGTGCAGATACGCAGTATTTT | CASSEGQGGADTQYF
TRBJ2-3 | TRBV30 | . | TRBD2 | TGTGCCTGCTCTACCGTAGCGGGGGGGCCAGATACGCAGTATTTT | CACSTVAGGPDTQYF
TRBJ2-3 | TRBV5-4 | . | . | TGTGCCAGCAGCGGGGGGTTCACAGATACGCAGTATTTT | CASSGGFTDTQYF
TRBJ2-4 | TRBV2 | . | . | TGTGCCACCCGTAGCTTAGCCAAAAACATTCAGTACTTC | CATRSLAKNIQYF
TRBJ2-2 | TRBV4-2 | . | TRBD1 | TGTGCCAGCAGCCAAGATCGGGCGACAGGGGTGACCGGGGAGCTGTTTTTT | CASSQDRATGVTGELFF
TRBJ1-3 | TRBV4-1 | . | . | TGCGCCAGCAGCCAGGGACTTGGAAACACCATATATTTT | CASSQGLGNTIYF
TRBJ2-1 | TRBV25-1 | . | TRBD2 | TGTGCCAGCCCTCTAGCGGGAAATTTATATGAGCAGTTCTTC | CASPLAGNLYEQFF
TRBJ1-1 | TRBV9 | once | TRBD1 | TGTGCCAGCAGCCCCCGGGACAGCAAGACTGAAGCTTTCTTT | CASSPRDSKTEAFF
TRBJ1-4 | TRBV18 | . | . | TGTGCCAGCTCACCGGGAGGCTCAACTAATGAAAAACTGTTTTTT | CASSPGGSTNEKLFF
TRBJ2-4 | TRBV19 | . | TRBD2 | TGTGCCAGTAGTACTCCGGGGGGCATTCAGTACTTC | CASSTPGGIQYF
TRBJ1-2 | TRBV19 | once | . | TGTGCCAGTAGTATAGTGTTCAGGGCAGGCTATGGCTACACCTTC | CASSIVFRAGYGYTF
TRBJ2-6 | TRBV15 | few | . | TGTGCCACCAGCGGCAGACTGGGCTCTGGGGCCAACGTCCTGACTTTC | CATSGRLGSGANVLTF
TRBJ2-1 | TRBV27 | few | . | TGTGCCAGCAGTTTAAGAGGCAATGAGCAGTTCTTC | CASSLRGNEQFF
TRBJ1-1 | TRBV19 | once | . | TGTGCCAGTAGTATATTCCTGAGGTTGAACACTGAAGCTTTCTTT | CASSIFLRLNTEAFF
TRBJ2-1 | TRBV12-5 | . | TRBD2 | TGTGCTAGTGGTTTGGGAGGCGGGAGTCGGAATGAGCAGTTCTTC | CASGLGGGSRNEQFF
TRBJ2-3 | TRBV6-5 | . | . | TGTGCCAGCTCGAACACCGACACAGATACGCAGTATTTT | CASSNTDTDTQYF
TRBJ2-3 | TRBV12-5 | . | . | TGTGCTAGTGGTTTACCCGGGAACCCAGATACGCAGTATTTT | CASGLPGNPDTQYF
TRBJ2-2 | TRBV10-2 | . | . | TGCGCCAGCAGTGTAGTTGAGGGCGGCTCCGGGGAGCTGTTTTTT | CASSVVEGGSGELFF
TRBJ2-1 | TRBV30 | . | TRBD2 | TGTGCCTGGACGGAGCGGGGGAACAATGAGCAGTTCTTC | CAWTERGNNEQFF
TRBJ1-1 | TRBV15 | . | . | TGTGCCACCAGCAGAGATCAGTCGGGTATAGCTTTCTTT | CATSRDQSGIAFF
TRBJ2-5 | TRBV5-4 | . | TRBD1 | TGTGCCAGCAGCTTAGGACAGGGGGCAGAGACCCAGTACTTC | CASSLGQGAETQYF
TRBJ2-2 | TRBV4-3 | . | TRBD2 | TGCGCCAGCAGCCAAGATGGTGCTAGCGGGGGGGCTACCGGGGAGCTGTTTTTT | CASSQDGASGGATGELFF